A single sample is the source of the 25 T cell receptor beta chains below, sequenced in a study of siplizumab effects on memory and regulatory T cells. Produced via immunoSEQ multiplex PCR; TCRdb's table is partial and in-frame only. The top ten clones hold 0.14% to 0.15% of a sample with approximately 94,000 clones, 75% to 95% of them seen once. Input material: CD4+ T cells sorted from blood. The receptor source for this set is a human donor in good health.

The chain couples TRBV12-5 to TRBJ2-7; 8 bases are a match to TRBD2. The CDR3 is 17 amino acids. Trimming removed 7 bases from V and 2 bases from J; junction bases left unmatched: 16. Germline CDR1 is LGHNT and CDR2 is FRNRAP. In nucleotides, the CDR3 is TGTGCTAGTGCCCCGGGAGGGGGGCAAAATGATCCCTACGAGCAGTACTTC. Amino acids: CASAPGGGQNDPYEQYF. Using reference TRBV12-5 and TRBJ2-7 for the parts outside the CDR3, the full variable domain is DARVTQTPRHKVTEMGQEVTMRCQPILGHNTVFWYRQTMMQGLELLAYFRNRAPLDDSGMPKDRFSAEMPDATLATLKIQPSEPRDSAVYFCASAPGGGQNDPYEQYFGPGTRLTVT.

CDR3 region: CASKDRVGSYEQYF. The CDR3 nucleotides read TGCGCCAGCAAGGACAGGGTCGGCTCCTACGAGCAGTACTTC. The genes are TRBV4-3 and TRBJ2-7; TRBD1 matches 8 bases. CDR3 length: 14 residues. Trimming took 7 bases from V and 0 from J; bases not matched to a gene: 5. Germline V gene lookup returns CDR1 LGHNA and CDR2 YSLEER.

This rearrangement joins TRBV7-9 to TRBJ1-2; TRBD1 agrees at 8 bases. The CDR3 totals 14 residues. J was trimmed by 9 bases and V by 1 base; bases with no gene match: 7. Germline CDR1 and CDR2: SEHNR and FQNEAQ (reference sequence). The CDR3 region is CASSLDTGGSRYTF. The CDR3 DNA reads TGTGCCAGCAGCTTAGACACAGGGGGGAGCCGCTACACCTTC.

The genes are TRBV27 and TRBJ1-4, with D unresolved. Germline values: CDR1 MNHEY, CDR2 SMNVEV (reference sequence). The CDR3 runs 13 residues. Trimming shortened V by 6 bases and J by 8 bases, and 13 bases separated the two germline ends. The CDR3 here is CASSTRTGEKLFF. Here the CDR3 DNA reads TGTGCCAGCAGCACGAGGACGGGCGAAAAACTGTTTTTT.

This clone was counted a few times. The rearrangement links TRBV6-1 to TRBJ1-5; D remains ambiguous. Germline CDR1 reads MNHNS; CDR2 reads SASEGT. The V end was cut by 9 bases, the J end by 3 bases, with 12 bases between. The CDR3 runs 13 residues. The CDR3 sequence: CASTTDYNQPQHF. The CDR3 region has the DNA TGTGCCAGTACCACAGACTACAATCAGCCCCAGCATTTT.

The chain is built from TRBV6-4 and TRBJ2-1; 7 bases map to TRBD2. The ends lost 0 bases at V and 8 bases at J; junction bases unmatched: 10. The CDR3 is 16 residues long. CDR1 is MRHNA and CDR2 is SNTAGT in the germline V gene. As DNA, the CDR3 is TGTGCCAGCAGTGACTCTGCCCGGGGGGTAAGGGATGAGCAGTTCTTC. Protein sequence: CASSDSARGVRDEQFF.

V usage is TRBV18 and J usage is TRBJ1-1; no firm D call. The V and J ends lost 1 base and 1 base respectively, with 10 bases between them. The CDR3 has 15 amino acids. In germline, CDR1 is KGHSH, CDR2 LQKENI. The chain's CDR3 is CASSPLGRTNTEAFF. For the CDR3, the DNA is TGTGCCAGCTCACCACTTGGGCGCACGAACACTGAAGCTTTCTTT.

The genes are TRBV19 and TRBJ1-1; TRBD1 matches at 9 bases. Germline assignment: CDR1 LNHDA and CDR2 SQIVND (reference sequence). The CDR3 sequence is 14 residues long. V trimming: 4 bases; J trimming: 5 bases; junction bases outside the gene matches: 5. CDR3 sequence: CASSTQGAGTEAFF. CDR3 DNA: TGTGCCAGTAGTACACAGGGGGCCGGAACTGAAGCTTTCTTT. The whole variable domain, remainder taken from reference TRBV19 and TRBJ1-1, is DGGITQSPKYLFRKEGQNVTLSCEQNLNHDAMYWYRQDPGQGLRLIYYSQIVNDFQKGDIAEGYSVSREKKESFPLTVTSAQKNPTAFYLCASSTQGAGTEAFFGQGTRLTVV.

This rearrangement joins TRBV7-6 to TRBJ2-6, with D unresolved. Germline loops: CDR1 SGHVS, CDR2 FNYEAQ. The CDR3 length is 17 residues. With 1 base removed from V and 0 bases from J, the gap between germline ends came to 10 bases. In DNA form, the CDR3 reads TGTGCCAGCAGCTTAGATATCGGAAGCTCTGGGGCCAACGTCCTGACTTTC. Translating it yields CASSLDIGSSGANVLTF.

This chain links TRBV7-9 with TRBJ1-4; D may be TRBD1 (5 bases). The germline V and J ends were trimmed by 0 bases and 3 bases, with 14 bases remaining between them. Germline-derived CDR1 and CDR2 are SEHNR and FQNEAQ (reference sequence). This CDR3 is built from 17 residues. CDR3: CASSLASSGGANEKLFF. Written as DNA, the CDR3 is TGTGCCAGCAGCTTAGCCTCCTCGGGGGGGGCTAATGAAAAACTGTTTTTT.

In the case of this clone: Other DNA sequences in the sample encode the same CDR3. V gene TRBV9 combines with J gene TRBJ2-3, with no clear D. CDR1 and CDR2 (germline): SGDLS, YYNGEE. V dropped 0 bases and J dropped 1 base, with 0 bases sitting between them. The CDR3 covers 12 residues. In nucleotides, the CDR3 is TGTGCCAGCAGCGTAGGCACAGATACGCAGTATTTT. It yields the protein CASSVGTDTQYF.

This sequence joins TRBV4-3 and TRBJ1-4; the D gene is possibly TRBD1 (5 bases). With 4 bases removed from V and 3 bases from J, the gap between germline ends came to 9 bases. The CDR3 spans 14 residues. Germline V gene lookup returns CDR1 LGHNA and CDR2 YSLEER. DNA for the CDR3: TGCGCCAGCAGCCCTCAGGGTCCTAATGAAAAACTGTTTTTT. This gives the protein CASSPQGPNEKLFF.

This chain connects TRBV2 to TRBJ1-6; the D is unclear. Germline CDR1 is SNHLY and CDR2 is FYNNEI. Trimming pared 8 bases from V and 6 bases from J, leaving 11 bases between. The CDR3 has 13 amino acids. This CDR3 reads CASGRDFNSPLHF. CDR3 sequence (DNA): TGTGCCAGCGGCCGGGATTTTAATTCACCCCTCCACTTT.

The chain recombines TRBV7-2 with TRBJ2-4; 9 bases are shared with TRBD1. The CDR3 is 15 residues long. From germline, CDR1 is SGHTA and CDR2 FQGNSA. V shed 5 bases, J shed 5 bases, and the junction held 7 bases outside the gene matches. CDR3 region: CASSRGQGRENIQYF. CDR3 nucleotides: TGTGCCAGCAGCCGTGGACAGGGGCGCGAAAACATTCAGTACTTC.

The rearrangement uses TRBV7-8 and TRBJ2-2; 7 bases are shared with TRBD2. CDR1 is SGHVS and CDR2 is FQNEAQ in the germline V gene. J lost 4 bases, V lost 5 bases, and 1 base had no gene match. The CDR3 contains 13 residues. CDR3 sequence reads: CASSPSGTGELFF. The CDR3 DNA is TGTGCCAGCAGCCCTAGCGGCACCGGGGAGCTGTTTTTT.

The chain combines TRBV6-5 with TRBJ2-1, with no clear D. Trimming removed 3 bases from V and 10 bases from J, with 4 bases in between. The length of the CDR3 is 10 residues. From germline, CDR1 is MNHEY and CDR2 SVGAGI. CDR3 residues: CASSYGEQFF. The CDR3 region has the DNA TGTGCCAGCAGTTATGGAGAGCAGTTCTTC.

The rearrangement joins TRBV7-2 to TRBJ1-5, with D possibly matching TRBD1 (6 bases). Trimming stripped 3 bases from V and 2 bases from J, with 11 bases between. The germline gives CDR1 SGHTA, CDR2 FQGNSA. There are 15 residues in the CDR3. The CDR3 spells CASSFFRGGNQPQHF. CDR3 nucleotides: TGTGCCAGCAGCTTTTTCAGGGGTGGCAATCAGCCCCAGCATTTT.

V is TRBV15 and J is TRBJ1-5, with D hard to call. The CDR3 length is 12 residues. The V end lost 1 base, the J end lost 4 bases, and 2 bases lay between the germline ends. Germline V gene sequence: CDR1 LNHNV, CDR2 YYDKDF (reference sequence). CDR3 residues: CATSRVNQPQHF. The CDR3 bases are TGTGCCACCAGCAGAGTAAATCAGCCCCAGCATTTT. The full variable domain, in which reference TRBV15 and TRBJ1-5 provide the parts outside the CDR3, is DAMVIQNPRYQVTQFGKPVTLSCSQTLNHNVMYWYQQKSSQAPKLLFHYYDKDFNNEADTPDNFQSRRPNTSFCFLDIRSPGLGDTAMYLCATSRVNQPQHFGDGTRLSIL.

V usage is TRBV19 and J usage is TRBJ2-6; no clear D gene. V gave up 6 bases and J gave up 0 bases, with 9 bases separating them. Per germline, CDR1 LNHDA and CDR2 SQIVND (reference sequence). The CDR3 is 15 amino acids. CDR3 coding DNA: TGTGCCAGTAGCGGACCGGCCTCTGGGGCCAACGTCCTGACTTTC. This gives the protein CASSGPASGANVLTF.

The V call is TRBV9, the J call TRBJ1-6, with a weak D call TRBD1 (6 bases). The V gene's germline CDR1 is SGDLS and CDR2 YYNGEE. Deletions cut 3 bases from V and 7 bases from J, with 14 bases between. This CDR3 region has 15 residues. CDR3 nucleotide sequence: TGTGCCAGCAGCGAGGGGGATACTAAGAATTCACCCCTCCACTTT. Translation: CASSEGDTKNSPLHF. Complete variable domain (other parts from reference TRBV9 and TRBJ1-6): DSGVTQTPKHLITATGQRVTLRCSPRSGDLSVYWYQQSLDQGLQFLIQYYNGEERAKGNILERFSAQQFPDLHSELNLSSLELGDSALYFCASSEGDTKNSPLHFGNGTRLTVT.

The V call is TRBV5-4, the J call TRBJ2-1; 7 bases fit TRBD1. J gave up 6 bases and V 4 bases, and 10 bases lay outside the gene matches. Germline loops: CDR1 SGHNT, CDR2 YYREEE (reference sequence). The CDR3 has 15 residues. CDR3 coding DNA: TGTGCCAGCAGCCCGCCAGGACAGGCGGGCAATGAGCAGTTCTTC. Translation: CASSPPGQAGNEQFF.

This sequence joins TRBV7-3 and TRBJ1-5, with D tentatively TRBD1 (6 bases). The CDR3 is 13 residues long. V shed 0 bases and J shed 6 bases, with 6 bases lying between them. From germline, CDR1 is SGHTA and CDR2 FQGTGA. DNA of the CDR3: TGTGCCAGCAGCTTAACGGGGGCTCAGCCCCAGCATTTT. Amino acid sequence: CASSLTGAQPQHF.

The chain joins TRBV11-3 to TRBJ2-2; D is possibly TRBD1 or TRBD2 (5 bases each). The ends were cut back, 3 bases at V and 8 bases at J, with 7 bases in the middle. CDR1 and CDR2 from the germline V gene are SGHNT and YENEEA. This CDR3 has 12 amino acids. CDR3 nucleotide sequence: TGTGCCAGCAGCTTCGGGGCGGGGGAGCTGTTTTTT. It yields the protein CASSFGAGELFF.

This clone showed up just once. The chain's CDR3 is CASTLRDRGHEQYF. CDR3 nucleotides: TGTGCCAGCACCTTAAGGGACAGGGGGCACGAGCAGTACTTC. The chain uses TRBV5-6 and TRBJ2-7; 12 bases are a match to TRBD1. V lost 6 bases and J lost 5; bases outside the gene matches: 6. The germline CDR1 and CDR2 sequences are SGHDT and YYEEEE. The length of the CDR3 is 14 residues.

The J gene is TRBJ2-3, the V gene TRBV7-3; a weak D match, TRBD1 (6 bases). V gave up 0 bases and J gave up 0 bases, with 7 bases separating them. The CDR3 is 15 amino acids. Germline values: CDR1 SGHTA, CDR2 FQGTGA. The CDR3 loop reads CASSLTGQSTDTQYF. In nucleotides, the CDR3 is TGTGCCAGCAGCTTAACGGGACAAAGCACAGATACGCAGTATTTT.